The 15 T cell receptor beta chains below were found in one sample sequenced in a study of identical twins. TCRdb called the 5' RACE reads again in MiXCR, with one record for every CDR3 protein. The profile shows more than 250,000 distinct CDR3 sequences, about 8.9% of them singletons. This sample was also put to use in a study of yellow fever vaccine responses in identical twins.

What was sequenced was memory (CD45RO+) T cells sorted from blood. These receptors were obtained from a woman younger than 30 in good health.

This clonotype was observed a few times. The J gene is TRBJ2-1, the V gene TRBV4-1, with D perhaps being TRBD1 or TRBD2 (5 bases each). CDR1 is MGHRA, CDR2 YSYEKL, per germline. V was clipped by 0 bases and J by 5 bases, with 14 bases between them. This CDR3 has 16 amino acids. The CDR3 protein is CASSQDTGTENNEQFF. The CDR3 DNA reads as TGCGCCAGCAGCCAAGATACCGGGACCGAGAACAATGAGCAGTTCTTC.

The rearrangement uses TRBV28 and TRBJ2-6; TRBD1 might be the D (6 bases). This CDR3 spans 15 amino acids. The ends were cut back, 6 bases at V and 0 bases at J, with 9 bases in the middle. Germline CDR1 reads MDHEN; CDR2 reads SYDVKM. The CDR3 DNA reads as TGTGCCAGCAGACCGGACAGCTCTGGGGCCAACGTCCTGACTTTC. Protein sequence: CASRPDSSGANVLTF.

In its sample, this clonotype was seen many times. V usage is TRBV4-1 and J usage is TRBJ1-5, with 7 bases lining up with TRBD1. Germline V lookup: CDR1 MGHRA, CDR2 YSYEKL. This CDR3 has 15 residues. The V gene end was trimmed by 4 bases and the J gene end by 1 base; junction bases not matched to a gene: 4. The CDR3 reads CASSPIQGSNQPQHF. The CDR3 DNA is TGCGCCAGCAGCCCTATACAGGGGAGCAATCAGCCCCAGCATTTT.

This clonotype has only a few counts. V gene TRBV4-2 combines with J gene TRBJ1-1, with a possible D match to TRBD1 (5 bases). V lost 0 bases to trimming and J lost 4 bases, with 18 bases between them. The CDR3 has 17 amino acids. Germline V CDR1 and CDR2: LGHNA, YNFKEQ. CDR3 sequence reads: CASSQERGGTRGTEAFF. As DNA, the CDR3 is TGTGCCAGCAGCCAAGAGCGGGGGGGGACGAGGGGCACTGAAGCTTTCTTT.

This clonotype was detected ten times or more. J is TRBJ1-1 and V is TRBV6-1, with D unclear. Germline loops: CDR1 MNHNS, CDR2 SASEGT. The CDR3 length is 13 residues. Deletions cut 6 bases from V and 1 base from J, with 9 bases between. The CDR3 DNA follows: TGTGCCAGCAGCCGTACAAGGAACACTGAAGCTTTCTTT. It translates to CASSRTRNTEAFF.

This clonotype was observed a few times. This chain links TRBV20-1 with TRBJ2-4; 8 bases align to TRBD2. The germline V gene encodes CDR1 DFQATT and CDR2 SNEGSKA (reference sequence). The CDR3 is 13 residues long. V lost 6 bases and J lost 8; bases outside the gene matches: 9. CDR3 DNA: TGCAGTGCCATCTCTTCGGGGGGGTACATTCAGTACTTC. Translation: CSAISSGGYIQYF.

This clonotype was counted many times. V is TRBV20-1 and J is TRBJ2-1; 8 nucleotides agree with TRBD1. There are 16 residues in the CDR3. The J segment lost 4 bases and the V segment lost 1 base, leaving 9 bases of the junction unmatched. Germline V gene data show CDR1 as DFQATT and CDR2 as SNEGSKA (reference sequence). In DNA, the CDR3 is TGCAGTGCTAGAGCCAACTTGACAGGGGCTTACAATGAGCAGTTCTTC. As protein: CSARANLTGAYNEQFF.

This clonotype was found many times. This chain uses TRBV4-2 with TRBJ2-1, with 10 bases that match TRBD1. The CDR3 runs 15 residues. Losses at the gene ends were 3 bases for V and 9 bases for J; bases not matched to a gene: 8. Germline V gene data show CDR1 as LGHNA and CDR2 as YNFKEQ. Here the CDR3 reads CASSQSPGQGTEQFF. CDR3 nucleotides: TGTGCCAGCAGCCAGTCACCGGGACAGGGGACTGAGCAGTTCTTC.

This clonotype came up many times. The CDR3 bases are TGCAGTGCTACCCGACAGGGCTTAGAGCAGTACGTC. The encoded protein is CSATRQGLEQYV. This rearrangement joins TRBV20-1 to TRBJ2-7; the match to TRBD1 covers 7 bases. Per germline, CDR1 DFQATT and CDR2 SNEGSKA (reference sequence). The CDR3 has 12 amino acids. Trimming cost V 4 bases and J 7 bases; bases outside gene matches: 7.

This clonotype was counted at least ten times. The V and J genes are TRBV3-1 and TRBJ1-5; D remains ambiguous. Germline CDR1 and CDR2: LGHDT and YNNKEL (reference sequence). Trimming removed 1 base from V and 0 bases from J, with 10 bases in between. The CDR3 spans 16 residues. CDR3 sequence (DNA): TGTGCCAGCAGCCAAGTAGTTGCGATTAGCAATCAGCCCCAGCATTTT. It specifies CASSQVVAISNQPQHF.

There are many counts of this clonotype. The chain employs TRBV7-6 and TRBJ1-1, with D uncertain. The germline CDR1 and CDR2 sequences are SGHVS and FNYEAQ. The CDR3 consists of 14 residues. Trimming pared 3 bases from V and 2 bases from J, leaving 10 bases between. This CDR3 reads CASSFQRTNTEAFF. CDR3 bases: TGTGCCAGCAGCTTCCAACGTACCAACACTGAAGCTTTCTTT.

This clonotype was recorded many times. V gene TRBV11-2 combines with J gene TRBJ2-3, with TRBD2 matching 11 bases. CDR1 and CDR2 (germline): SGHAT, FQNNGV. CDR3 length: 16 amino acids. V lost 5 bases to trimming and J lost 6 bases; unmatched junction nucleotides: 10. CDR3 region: CASSPRLAGLSDTQYF. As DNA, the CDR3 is TGTGCCAGCAGCCCCAGACTAGCGGGGCTCTCTGATACGCAGTATTTT.

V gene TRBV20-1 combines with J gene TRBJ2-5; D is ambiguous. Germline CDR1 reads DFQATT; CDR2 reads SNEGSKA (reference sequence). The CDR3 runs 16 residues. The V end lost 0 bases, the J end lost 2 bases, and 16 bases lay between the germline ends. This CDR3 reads CSARDPPATKQETQYF. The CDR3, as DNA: TGCAGTGCTAGAGACCCCCCCGCGACCAAGCAAGAGACCCAGTACTTC.

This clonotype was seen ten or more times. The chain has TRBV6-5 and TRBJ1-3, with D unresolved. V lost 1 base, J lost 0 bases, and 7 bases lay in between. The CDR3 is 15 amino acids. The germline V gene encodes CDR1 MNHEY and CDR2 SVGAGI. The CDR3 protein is CASSYWRVSGNTIYF. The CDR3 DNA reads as TGTGCCAGCAGTTACTGGCGGGTCTCTGGAAACACCATATATTTT.

The CDR3 coding sequence is TGTGCCAGCAGTTTATGGGGCCGCCGGGACACAGATACGCAGTATTTT. Amino acid sequence: CASSLWGRRDTDTQYF. The V and J genes are TRBV28 and TRBJ2-3; TRBD2 is a possible D gene (5 bases). V was trimmed by 0 bases and J by 2 bases, leaving 12 bases between them. Germline V gene sequence: CDR1 MDHEN, CDR2 SYDVKM. The CDR3 is made up of 16 amino acids.